The sample holds one count of the clone carrying this T cell receptor (beta chain). This entry comes from a study of blood T cell repertoires in COVID-19. Across the whole study: Acute and convalescent COVID-19 specimens originated in the United States, Italy and Spain.

The authors' processing: Researchers report that nucleated cell counts were estimated from reference gene primer amplification. Assay: immunoSEQ multiplex PCR; the TCRdb copy retains only in-frame clones and omits some. The V and J calls and clone size were taken over from that table, and D and trimming were inferred from the DNA. The data hold approximately 150,000 clones, with over 80% observed a single time. The TCR comes from a woman aged 60-75 years who had recovered from COVID-19. Sequencing was carried out using peripheral blood.

The CDR3, as DNA: TGTGCCAGCTCACCATTTTTTGCACAGGGGTTTGAAAAACTGTTTTTT. Translating it yields CASSPFFAQGFEKLFF. The chain links TRBV18 to TRBJ1-4, with 7 bases lining up with TRBD1. This CDR3 is built from 16 residues. Unmatched junction bases numbered 10, after V lost 2 bases and J lost 7 bases. Germline V gives CDR1 KGHSH, CDR2 LQKENI.